This T cell receptor beta chain was recovered during a study of shared clonotypes between healthy human individuals. Whole-study results and caveats: Non-shared clonotypes displayed generation probabilities falling below those of clonotypes present in all four donors.

The ends were cut back, 2 bases at V and 0 bases at J, with 8 bases in the middle. CDR1 ENHRY and CDR2 SYGVKD come from the germline V gene. The CDR3 runs to 15 residues. It was around 180 ng DNA, around 33,000 T cell genomes, that sorted-subset replicate PCRs used. Some clones are missing from TCRdb's copy, which holds only in-frame ones; the method was immunoSEQ multiplex PCR. The sample carries approximately 2.5 million clones, about 92% recorded once. Turning to this clone: The antigen is not known.

The sample comprised naive CD4+ T cells sorted from blood. Subset: CD45RA+ positively selected. The chain uses TRBV10-3 and TRBJ2-1; the D is unclear. The sequence was obtained from a man between 18 and 29 years old in good health. CDR3 sequence: CAISERSHSYNEQFF. As DNA, the CDR3 is TGTGCCATCAGTGAGAGAAGCCACTCCTACAATGAGCAGTTCTTC.